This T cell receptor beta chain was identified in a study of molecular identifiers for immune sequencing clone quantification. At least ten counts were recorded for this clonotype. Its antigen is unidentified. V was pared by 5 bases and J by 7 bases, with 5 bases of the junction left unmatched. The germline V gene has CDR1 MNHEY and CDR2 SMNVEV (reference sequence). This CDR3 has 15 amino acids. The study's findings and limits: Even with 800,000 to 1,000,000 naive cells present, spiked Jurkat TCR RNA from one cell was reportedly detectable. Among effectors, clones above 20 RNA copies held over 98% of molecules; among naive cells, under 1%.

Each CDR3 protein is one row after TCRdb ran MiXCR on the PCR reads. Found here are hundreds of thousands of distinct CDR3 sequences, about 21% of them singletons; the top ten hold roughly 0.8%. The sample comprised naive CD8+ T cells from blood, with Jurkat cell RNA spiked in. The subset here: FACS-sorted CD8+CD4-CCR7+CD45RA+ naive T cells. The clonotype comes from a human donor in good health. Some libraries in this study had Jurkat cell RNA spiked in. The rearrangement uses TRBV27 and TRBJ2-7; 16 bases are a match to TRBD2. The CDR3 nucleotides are TGTGCCAGCAGTCCTGGGACTAGCGGGAGGGCAGAGCAGTACTTC. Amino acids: CASSPGTSGRAEQYF.